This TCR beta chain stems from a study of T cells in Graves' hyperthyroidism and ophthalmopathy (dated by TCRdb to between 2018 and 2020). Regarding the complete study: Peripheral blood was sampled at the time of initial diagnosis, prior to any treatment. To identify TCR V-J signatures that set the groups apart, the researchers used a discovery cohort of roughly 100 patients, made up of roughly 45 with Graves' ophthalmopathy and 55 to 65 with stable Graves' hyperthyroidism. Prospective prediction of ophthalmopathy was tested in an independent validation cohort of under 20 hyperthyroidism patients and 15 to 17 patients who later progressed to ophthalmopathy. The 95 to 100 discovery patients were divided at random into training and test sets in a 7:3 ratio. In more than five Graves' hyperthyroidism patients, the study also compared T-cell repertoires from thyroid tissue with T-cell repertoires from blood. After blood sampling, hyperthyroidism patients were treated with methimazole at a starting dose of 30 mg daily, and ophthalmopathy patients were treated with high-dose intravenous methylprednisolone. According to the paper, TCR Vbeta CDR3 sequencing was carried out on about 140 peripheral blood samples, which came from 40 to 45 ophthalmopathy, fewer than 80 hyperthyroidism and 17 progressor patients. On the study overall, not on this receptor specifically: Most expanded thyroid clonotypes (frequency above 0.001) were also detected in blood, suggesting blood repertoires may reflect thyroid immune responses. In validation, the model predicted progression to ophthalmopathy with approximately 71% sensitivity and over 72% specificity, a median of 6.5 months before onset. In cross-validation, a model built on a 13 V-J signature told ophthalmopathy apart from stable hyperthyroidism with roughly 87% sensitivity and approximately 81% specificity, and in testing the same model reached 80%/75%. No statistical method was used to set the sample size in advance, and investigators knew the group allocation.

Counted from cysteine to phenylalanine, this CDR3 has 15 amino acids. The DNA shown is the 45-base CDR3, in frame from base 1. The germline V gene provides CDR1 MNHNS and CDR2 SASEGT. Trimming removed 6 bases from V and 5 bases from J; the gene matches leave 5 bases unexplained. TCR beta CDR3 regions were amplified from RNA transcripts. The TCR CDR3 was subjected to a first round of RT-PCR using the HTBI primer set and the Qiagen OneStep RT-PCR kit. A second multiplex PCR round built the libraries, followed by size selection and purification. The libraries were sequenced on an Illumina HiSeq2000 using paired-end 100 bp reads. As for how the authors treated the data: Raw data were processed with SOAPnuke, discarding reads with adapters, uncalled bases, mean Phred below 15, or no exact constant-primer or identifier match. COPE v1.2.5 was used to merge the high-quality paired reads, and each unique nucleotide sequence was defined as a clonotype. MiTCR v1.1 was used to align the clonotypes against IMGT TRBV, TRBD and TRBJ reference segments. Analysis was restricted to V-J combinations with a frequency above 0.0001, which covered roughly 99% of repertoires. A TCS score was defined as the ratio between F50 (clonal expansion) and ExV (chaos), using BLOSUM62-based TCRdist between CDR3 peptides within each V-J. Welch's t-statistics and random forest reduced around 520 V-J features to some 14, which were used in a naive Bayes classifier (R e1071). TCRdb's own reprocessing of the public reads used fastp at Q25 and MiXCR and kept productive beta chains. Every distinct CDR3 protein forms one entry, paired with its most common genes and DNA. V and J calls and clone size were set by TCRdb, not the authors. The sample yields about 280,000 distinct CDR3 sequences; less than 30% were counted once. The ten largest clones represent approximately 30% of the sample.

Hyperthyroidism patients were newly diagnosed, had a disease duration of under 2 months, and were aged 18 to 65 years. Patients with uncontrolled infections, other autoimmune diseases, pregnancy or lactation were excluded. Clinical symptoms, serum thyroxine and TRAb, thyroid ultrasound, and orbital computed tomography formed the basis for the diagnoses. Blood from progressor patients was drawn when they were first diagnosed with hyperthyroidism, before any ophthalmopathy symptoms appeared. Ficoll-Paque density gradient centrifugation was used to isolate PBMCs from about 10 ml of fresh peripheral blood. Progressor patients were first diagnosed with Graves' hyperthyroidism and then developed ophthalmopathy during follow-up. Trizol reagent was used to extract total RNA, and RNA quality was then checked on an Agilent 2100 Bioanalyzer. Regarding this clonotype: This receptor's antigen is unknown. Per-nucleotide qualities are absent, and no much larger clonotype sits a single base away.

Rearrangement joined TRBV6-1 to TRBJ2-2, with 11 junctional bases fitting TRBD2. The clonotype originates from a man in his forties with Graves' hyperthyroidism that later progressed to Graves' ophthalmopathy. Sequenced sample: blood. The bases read TGTGCCAGCAGATCTAGCGGGAGGATGACCGGGGAGCTGTTTTTT. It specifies CASRSSGRMTGELFF.